This is a list of T cell receptor beta chains from one sample in a study of T cell responses to AZD1222 COVID-19 vaccine. Method: immunoSEQ multiplex PCR; TCRdb's copy keeps in-frame clones and lacks some. The table has under 150,000 clones, roughly 87% seen once. The source was peripheral blood, collected 28 days after the second AZD1222 dose. The receptors were gathered from an adult who received the AZD1222 COVID-19 vaccine. The CDR3 runs from the conserved cysteine through the conserved F or W. D genes are given only for firm matches. Only some rows state a clone size, as once, few, many or a class for expanded clones.

TRBV3-1/TRBV3-2	NA	TRBJ1-6	NA	TGTGCCAGCAGCCGACGACAGGAGAGCTCCTATAATTCACCCCTCCACTTT	CASSRRQESSYNSPLHF
TRBV27	NA	TRBJ1-2	TRBD1	TGTGCCAGTTTCCCGGGACAGGGGTTAGCCTATGGCTACACCTTC	CASFPGQGLAYGYTF
TRBV2	once	TRBJ2-2	NA	TGTGCCAGCAGTGAAGTACAGGGCACCGGGGAGCTGTTTTTT	CASSEVQGTGELFF
TRBV6-5	NA	TRBJ2-3	NA	TGTGCCAGTCTGGGGCGGACAGATACGCAGTATTTT	CASLGRTDTQYF
TRBV14	NA	TRBJ1-3	NA	TGTGCCAGCAGCCAAGGGCGGAGAAACACCATATATTTT	CASSQGRRNTIYF
TRBV3-1/TRBV3-2	few	TRBJ2-7	NA	TGTGCCAGCAGCCAGGGCCCCTACGAGCAGTACTTC	CASSQGPYEQYF
TRBV23-1	NA	TRBJ2-5	NA	TGCGCCAGCAGCCCCTGGGGGGCGGGGGAGACCCAGTACTTC	CASSPWGAGETQYF
TRBV19	NA	TRBJ2-3	NA	TGTGCCAGTAGTATAGACCTACTAGATACGCAGTATTTT	CASSIDLLDTQYF
TRBV28	NA	TRBJ1-4	NA	TGTGCCAGCAGTTTATTACGAGGTTCGAATGAAAAACTGTTTTTT	CASSLLRGSNEKLFF
TRBV6-1	NA	TRBJ1-4	TRBD1	TGTGCCAGCAGTGAAGCCGGGACAGCTAATGAAAAACTGTTTTTT	CASSEAGTANEKLFF
TRBV19	NA	TRBJ1-2	NA	TGTGCCAGTACCCGGGACCATAATGGCTACACCTTC	CASTRDHNGYTF
TRBV11-2	once	TRBJ2-1	TRBD1	TGTGCCAGCAGTCTTGACAGGGGAGCCTACAATGAGCAGTTCTTC	CASSLDRGAYNEQFF
TRBV2	NA	TRBJ1-4	TRBD1	TGTGCCAGCCGAGGGGGCTTAGATGAAAAACTGTTTTTT	CASRGGLDEKLFF
TRBV27	NA	TRBJ1-6	NA	TGTGCCAGCAGGCCGACGCCCACTGCACCCCTCCACTTT	CASRPTPTAPLHF
TRBV7-3	NA	TRBJ1-1	TRBD1	TGTGCCAGCAGCTGGACAGGGACGCAACCTGAAGCTTTCTTT	CASSWTGTQPEAFF
TRBV7-2	NA	TRBJ1-2	TRBD1	TGTGCCAGCAGCCCCACGGCGACAGGGCGAGGCTACACCTTC	CASSPTATGRGYTF
TRBV19	NA	TRBJ1-2	NA	TGTGCCAGTAGTACAACCGGGGGAAACTATGGCTACACCTTC	CASSTTGGNYGYTF
TRBV4-1	NA	TRBJ1-6	TRBD1	TGCGCCAGCAGCCAAGTAGACAGGGGTTCACCCCTCCACTTT	CASSQVDRGSPLHF
TRBV28	NA	TRBJ1-6	TRBD1	TGTGCCAGCAGGCCCAACCGGGACAGCAATAATTCACCCCTCCACTTT	CASRPNRDSNNSPLHF
TRBV5-4	NA	TRBJ1-5	TRBD1	TGTGCCAGCAGCTTGGGTGGCCTACAGGGGGGCAATCAGCCCCAGCATTTT	CASSLGGLQGGNQPQHF
TRBV4-3	NA	TRBJ1-2	NA	TGCGCCAGCAGCCAAGTTACCGGGACCCCTAGTTATGGCTACACCTTC	CASSQVTGTPSYGYTF
TRBV27	NA	TRBJ2-7	TRBD1	TGTGCCAGCAGTTACCTACCTAAGGACAGGACCACATTCTGCCCCTACGAGCAGTACTTC	CASSYLPKDRTTFCPYEQYF
TRBV11-2	NA	TRBJ1-2	NA	TGTGCCAGCAGCTTTTTTGGGGCGCGATCCACCAGGGCCTATGGCTACACCTTC	CASSFFGARSTRAYGYTF
TRBV5-1	few	TRBJ2-1	NA	TGCGCCAGCAGGGCACAGGACGGTTACAATGAGCAGTTCTTC	CASRAQDGYNEQFF
TRBV27	NA	TRBJ1-6	NA	TGTGCCAGCAGTTTATCTGGGGGCAGTTATTCACCCCTCCACTTT	CASSLSGGSYSPLHF
TRBV10-3	NA	TRBJ1-4	TRBD1	TGTGCCATCAGTGAGTCCGGGACAGATAATGAAAAACTGTTTTTT	CAISESGTDNEKLFF
TRBV27	NA	TRBJ1-6	NA	TGTGCCAGCAGCCAGTGGTCCTCACCCCTCCACTTT	CASSQWSSPLHF
TRBV4-3	NA	TRBJ2-7	NA	TGCGCCAGCAGCCAAGATGCGAGCTCCTACGAGCAGTACTTC	CASSQDASSYEQYF
TRBV16	NA	TRBJ1-2	NA	TGTGCCAGCAGCCAAGGTCCGGCCTATGGCTACACCTTC	CASSQGPAYGYTF
TRBV7-2	NA	TRBJ2-1	TRBD2	TGTGCCAGCAGCTCCTTTAGCGGGGGGTTGTATGAGCAGTTCTTC	CASSSFSGGLYEQFF
TRBV15	NA	TRBJ2-7	NA	TGTGCCACCAGCAGTGGAACCTACGAGCAGTACTTC	CATSSGTYEQYF
TRBV18	NA	TRBJ1-6	NA	TGTGCCAGCTCACCAAACGGGAATTCACCCCTCCACTTT	CASSPNGNSPLHF
TRBV29-1	NA	TRBJ2-5	TRBD2	TGCAGCGTCGACGGGACTAGCGGGGGTGTGGGAGAGACCCAGTACTTC	CSVDGTSGGVGETQYF
TRBV15	once	TRBJ2-5	NA	TGTGCCACCAGCAGAGGGGATACCAAGACCCAGTACTTC	CATSRGDTKTQYF
TRBV6-5	NA	TRBJ1-5	NA	TGTGCCAGCAGTTACAGGGAAGGTCAGCCCCAGCATTTT	CASSYREGQPQHF
TRBV5-1	NA	TRBJ1-5	NA	TGCGCCAGCTCACCTGGACAGCTCAATCAGCCCCAGCATTTT	CASSPGQLNQPQHF
TRBV4-1	NA	TRBJ1-1	NA	TGCGCCAGCAGCCCAGCGGCCAGGGGACCCACTGAAGCTTTCTTT	CASSPAARGPTEAFF
TRBV19	NA	TRBJ2-5	TRBD1	TGTGCCAGTACCCTCGGGACAGGGGCAGAGACCCAGTACTTC	CASTLGTGAETQYF
TRBV7-9	NA	TRBJ1-2	NA	TGTGCCAGCAGCTTAGCTGGGGGACGGTACACCTTC	CASSLAGGRYTF
TRBV19	NA	TRBJ1-5	NA	TGTGCCAGTAGTATAGATTTTACAAAACGAAAGCATCAGCCCCAGCATTTT	CASSIDFTKRKHQPQHF
TRBV6-6	NA	TRBJ1-6	TRBD1	TGTGCCAGCAGTCAGAGACAGGGAGGTAATTCACCCCTCCACTTT	CASSQRQGGNSPLHF
TRBV18	once	TRBJ2-4	TRBD1	TGTGCCAGCTCACTCGGACAGGGTAGAGCCAAAAACATTCAGTACTTC	CASSLGQGRAKNIQYF
TRBV2	NA	TRBJ1-1	NA	TGTGCCAGCAGGGAATCGAGGTACACTGAAGCTTTCTTT	CASRESRYTEAFF
TRBV6-5	NA	TRBJ1-5	NA	TGTGCCAGCGCGGGGCAGAAAAGGGTCAATCAGCCCCAGCATTTT	CASAGQKRVNQPQHF
TRBV19	NA	TRBJ2-4	TRBD2	TGTGCCAGTACTCCAGAGACTAGCGGGGGTATAGCCAAAAACATTCAGTACTTC	CASTPETSGGIAKNIQYF
TRBV3-1/TRBV3-2	NA	TRBJ1-2	NA	TGTGCCAGCAGCCAAGGGCGCCGGGGCAGGCCAGCTAACTATGGCTACACCTTC	CASSQGRRGRPANYGYTF
TRBV18	NA	TRBJ1-3	NA	TGTGCCAGCTCACCGACGAGGGAACGGGTTGGGAACACCATATATTTT	CASSPTRERVGNTIYF
TRBV7-3	few	TRBJ2-6	NA	TGTGCCAGCAGCCTCGGGCCAGACAACGTCCTGACTTTC	CASSLGPDNVLTF
TRBV20-1	NA	TRBJ1-2	NA	TGCAGTGCTCCTGATGGCTACACCTTC	CSAPDGYTF
TRBV28	NA	TRBJ1-4	NA	TGTGCCAGCAGTCCACCCCCCCAGGGATGGACTAATGAAAAACTGTTTTTT	CASSPPPQGWTNEKLFF